The 5 T cell receptor beta chains below were found in one sample sequenced in a study of beta chain features in type 1 diabetes. Study-level findings and limits: Across all four CD4+ subsets, people with type 1 diabetes showed modestly shorter TCRB CDR3s.

The study reverse transcribed the entire isolated RNA, so it sequenced expressed TCRB transcripts. Generated by immunoSEQ multiplex PCR, the TCRdb table keeps only in-frame clones and is missing some. The sample yields around 140,000 clones, approximately 10% seen once. No antigen is known for these receptors. What was sequenced was central memory CD4+ T cells from blood. The origin of the receptors is a man aged 30 to 45 with type 1 diabetes.

This clone was observed a few times. The chain employs TRBV2 and TRBJ2-5, with D hard to call. V was shortened by 3 bases and J by 1 base, with 6 bases between the two germline ends. The CDR3 has 13 amino acids. CDR1 is SNHLY and CDR2 is FYNNEI in the germline V gene. The CDR3 spells CASSEQRQETQYF. CDR3 bases: TGTGCCAGCAGTGAGCAGCGCCAAGAGACCCAGTACTTC.

This clone has a handful of counts. The chain has TRBV28 and TRBJ1-3; maybe TRBD1 (5 bases). V gave up 7 bases and J gave up 4 bases, with 17 bases separating them. Looked up from germline, CDR1 is MDHEN and CDR2 is SYDVKM. The length of the CDR3 is 15 residues. The CDR3 spells CASIPGGGRGNTIYF. DNA for the CDR3: TGTGCCAGCATCCCCGGGGGGGGTAGGGGAAACACCATATATTTT.

The chain combines TRBV5-4 with TRBJ2-7; D may be TRBD2 (5 bases). This CDR3 is built from 13 residues. Germline CDR1 reads SGHNT; CDR2 reads YYREEE (reference sequence). V lost 3 bases to trimming and J lost 5 bases, with 12 bases between them. The CDR3 DNA reads TGTGCCAGCAGCTCAAACTACGGGGACGAGCAGTACTTC. It encodes CASSSNYGDEQYF.

CDR3 region: CASSQAQGSDNGELFF. CDR3 nucleotides: TGTGCCAGCAGCCAAGCCCAGGGATCGGATAACGGGGAGCTGTTTTTT. The V gene is TRBV4-2, the J gene TRBJ2-2; maybe TRBD1 (5 bases). Between the trimmed V and J ends, which lost 1 base and 7 bases, there was a span of 16 bases. The CDR3 runs to 16 residues. CDR1 LGHNA and CDR2 YNFKEQ come from the germline V gene.

This clone showed up just a few times. The chain couples TRBV10-3 to TRBJ2-1, with TRBD1 matching 9 bases. Germline V lookup: CDR1 ENHRY, CDR2 SYGVKD. The junction had 14 bases not matched to a gene; V was cut back by 3 bases and J by 11 bases. The CDR3 sequence is 16 residues long. CDR3 nucleotides: TGTGCCATCAGTGAAGGTCGGAACAGGGGGCGAAGTAAGCAGTTCTTC. Residues: CAISEGRNRGRSKQFF.